This passage covers 5 T cell receptor beta chains from one sample sequenced in a study of T cells in Graves' hyperthyroidism and ophthalmopathy (dated by TCRdb to the late 2010s). Libraries were constructed by multiplex PCR. The sample was run on an Illumina HiSeq 2000. TCR beta CDR3 regions were amplified from RNA transcripts. A first-round RT-PCR of the TCR CDR3 used the HTBI primer set with the Qiagen OneStep RT-PCR kit. TCRdb reran the public reads through fastp at Q25 and MiXCR, keeping productive beta chains. Under each unique CDR3 protein, matching rows form one entry showing the most common genes and DNA. The sample profile shows over 450,000 distinct CDR3 sequences; 17% of them were found once. Of the sample, 17% falls within the top ten clones. What was sequenced was blood. The receptors derive from a woman under 30 with Graves' ophthalmopathy.

This clonotype was counted at least ten times. This sequence joins TRBV28 and TRBJ2-7, with 8 bases matching TRBD2. The V segment lost 2 bases and the J segment 0 bases; nucleotides outside the gene matches: 9. The CDR3 totals 17 residues. Germline V gene lookup returns CDR1 MDHEN and CDR2 SYDVKM. The CDR3 coding sequence is TGTGCCAGCAGTTTAATACTAGCGGAGGACCCCTCCTACGAGCAGTACTTC. This encodes CASSLILAEDPSYEQYF.

The sample holds a few counts of this clonotype. The V call is TRBV2, the J call TRBJ2-5; 9 bases are shared with TRBD1. The CDR3 contains 17 residues. Looked up from germline, CDR1 is SNHLY and CDR2 is FYNNEI. Unmatched junction bases numbered 12, after V lost 5 bases and J lost 2 bases. The DNA for the CDR3 is TGTGCCAGCAGTCGGATGAACAGGGGGCCAAAGCAAGAGACCCAGTACTTC. Amino acid sequence: CASSRMNRGPKQETQYF.

This clonotype was recorded many times. The V call is TRBV20-1, the J call TRBJ1-2, with TRBD1 matching 7 bases. V shed 6 bases, J shed 0 bases, and the junction held 4 bases outside the gene matches. The V gene's germline CDR1 is DFQATT and CDR2 SNEGSKA (reference sequence). CDR3 size: 13 residues. As DNA, the CDR3 is TGCAGTGCCTGGACAGGAACTAACTATGGCTACACCTTC. It translates to CSAWTGTNYGYTF.

This clonotype was detected only a few times. This chain joins TRBV18 and TRBJ1-1; weak D call: TRBD1 (6 bases). CDR3 length: 16 amino acids. CDR1 is KGHSH, CDR2 LQKENI, per germline. The ends were cut back, 0 bases at V and 0 bases at J, with 11 bases in the middle. CDR3 coding DNA: TGTGCCAGCTCACCACCTTCTAGGGGGATGAACACTGAAGCTTTCTTT. Its translation: CASSPPSRGMNTEAFF.

Many counts were recorded for this clonotype. The chain couples TRBV30 to TRBJ1-2; D may be TRBD1 (5 bases). The CDR3 covers 14 residues. Trimming cost V 0 bases and J 4 bases, with 12 bases left between them. CDR1 and CDR2 (germline): GTSNPN, SVGIG (reference sequence). CDR3 coding DNA: TGTGCCTGGAGTGTAAGGGCAGGGAGCTATGGCTACACCTTC. This translates into CAWSVRAGSYGYTF.